This TCR beta chain came from a study of blood T cell repertoires in COVID-19 (dated by TCRdb to 2020 to 2021). Concerning the study at large: The collaborator samples originated in the United States, Italy and Spain and spanned the acute and convalescent phases of COVID-19. The repertoires were made available in a free public database intended to serve as a resource for research on the immune response to SARS-CoV-2. The samples were drawn from two sources: the first 160 participants of the ongoing ImmuneRACE study, and about 1,300 subjects contributed by 6 global collaborators. Sample metadata almost always included a de-identified subject ID, COVID-19 status, age in years and sex. The prospective study material was composed of cDNA or gDNA derived from T cells, B-cell-depleted T cells, or PBMCs. Where available, HLA class I and class II types were taken from metadata supplied by the sample provider and were not determined by assay-based typing. Subjects who had been exposed to COVID-19, were actively infected with it, or had recovered from it provided the deeply sampled blood TCRbeta repertoires that made up the dataset.

What the research found in general, with its limitations: How much clinical and demographic metadata was included differed by source and by participant, and the metadata was provided uncurated.

The collaborating institutions used their own protocols to collect whole blood in K2EDTA tubes. For TCRbeta analysis, collaborator samples were shipped as frozen whole blood, as isolated PBMCs, or as DNA extracted from either sample type. With regard to this clone: The antigen it binds to is not known. No base quality information exists; no much larger clone differs at one position.

TCRbeta CDR3 regions were amplified from genomic DNA using the immunoSEQ Assay, a bias-controlled multiplex PCR. Per the original workflow: The number of nucleated cells in each sample was estimated by amplification of reference gene primers within the assay. To quantify the absolute abundance of each unique TCRbeta CDR3 rearrangement, sequence reads were collapsed and filtered. For each sample, productive Simpson clonality was calculated by taking the square root of Simpson's diversity index across productive rearrangements. TCRdb re-hosts the immuneACCESS table, in-frame sequences only. Its copies lack some clones; in the studies checked, an unresolved V gene accounts for under half of them, and the cause for the rest is not known. The V and J calls and clone size were taken over from that table, and D and trimming were inferred from the DNA. This sample lists about 160,000 clones; more than 60% were detected once. Of the sample, roughly 8.3% is held by the ten largest clones.

Including cysteine and phenylalanine, the CDR3 has 14 amino acids. Here the CDR3 DNA is all that survives: 42 bases in frame from base 1. CDR1 and CDR2 were assigned from the germline V gene as SNHLY and FYNNEI. Between the V and J ends, shortened by 3 bases and 1 base respectively, the junction contains 6 bases. The sequenced material came from peripheral blood. The receptor's source is a man in his 60s with acute or convalescent COVID-19. The rearrangement joined TRBV2 to TRBJ1-4; tentative D gene TRBD1, with 5 bases matching. CDR3 sequence: CASSEQGTNEKLFF. The DNA reads TGTGCCAGCAGTGAGCAGGGAACTAATGAAAAACTGTTTTTT.